The text below deals with one T cell receptor (beta chain). Only in-frame clones appear in the TCRdb table, and some are missing; sequencing was by immunoSEQ multiplex PCR. This table holds more than 35,000 clones, around nine tenths found once. The record originates from a study of memory CD8 T cells in hepatitis C reinfection. Study in general: Peak reinfection samples were taken 3 to 8 weeks after detection.

The J segment lost 2 bases and the V segment lost 0 bases, leaving 3 bases of the junction unmatched. The CDR3 has 16 amino acids. The germline gives CDR1 MNHNS, CDR2 SASEGT. Specified time point: peak reinfection, 3 to 8 weeks after reinfection detection. The sorted cells went straight to TCR sequencing with no prior in vitro expansion. The sequence was obtained from a man aged 18 to 30 with hepatitis C virus infection. This rearrangement joins TRBV6-1 to TRBJ1-1; TRBD1 matches 10 bases. The sample comprised naive CD8+ T cells sorted from blood. The CDR3 coding sequence is TGTGCCAGCAGTGAAGCGGACAGGGGGAGAAACACTGAAGCTTTCTTT. Amino acid sequence: CASSEADRGRNTEAFF.